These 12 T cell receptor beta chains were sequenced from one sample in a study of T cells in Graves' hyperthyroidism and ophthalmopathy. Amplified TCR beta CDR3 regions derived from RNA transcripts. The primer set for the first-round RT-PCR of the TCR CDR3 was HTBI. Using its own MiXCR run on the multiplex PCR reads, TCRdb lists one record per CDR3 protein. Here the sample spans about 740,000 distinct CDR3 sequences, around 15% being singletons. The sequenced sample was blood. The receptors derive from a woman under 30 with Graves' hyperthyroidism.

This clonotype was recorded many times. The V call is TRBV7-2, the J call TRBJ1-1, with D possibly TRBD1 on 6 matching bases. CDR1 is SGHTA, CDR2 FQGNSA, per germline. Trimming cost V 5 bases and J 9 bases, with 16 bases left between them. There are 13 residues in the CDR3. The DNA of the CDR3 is TGTGCCAGCAGCCCGACAATGGACAGAAAAGCTTTCTTT. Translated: CASSPTMDRKAFF.

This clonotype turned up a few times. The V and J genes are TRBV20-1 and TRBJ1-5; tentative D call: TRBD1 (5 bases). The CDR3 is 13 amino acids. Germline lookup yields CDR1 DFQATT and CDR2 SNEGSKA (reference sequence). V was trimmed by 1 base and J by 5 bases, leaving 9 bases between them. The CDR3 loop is CSARVGRDQPQHF. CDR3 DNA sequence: TGCAGTGCTAGAGTAGGCAGGGATCAGCCCCAGCATTTT.

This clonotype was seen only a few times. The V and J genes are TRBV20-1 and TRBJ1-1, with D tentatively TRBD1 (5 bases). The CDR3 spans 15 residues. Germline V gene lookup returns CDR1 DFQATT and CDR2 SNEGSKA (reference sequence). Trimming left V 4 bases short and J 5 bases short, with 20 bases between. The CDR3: CSATGPPKGWTEAFF. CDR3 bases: TGCAGTGCTACGGGGCCCCCTAAGGGTTGGACTGAAGCTTTCTTT.

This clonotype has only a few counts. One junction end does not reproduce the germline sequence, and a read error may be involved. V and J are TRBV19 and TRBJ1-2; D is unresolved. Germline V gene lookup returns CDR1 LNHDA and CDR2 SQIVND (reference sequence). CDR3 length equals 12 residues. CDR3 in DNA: TGTGCCAGTAGCCCGTACTCACAAATCCAAGCCTTC. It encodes CASSPYSQIQAF.

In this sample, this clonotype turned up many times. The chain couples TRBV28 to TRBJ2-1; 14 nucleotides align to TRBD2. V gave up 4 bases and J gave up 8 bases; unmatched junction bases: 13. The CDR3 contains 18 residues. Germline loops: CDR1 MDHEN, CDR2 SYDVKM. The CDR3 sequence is CASSSSTWTSGRFYEQFF. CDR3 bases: TGTGCCAGCAGTTCGTCTACCTGGACTAGCGGGAGGTTCTATGAGCAGTTCTTC.

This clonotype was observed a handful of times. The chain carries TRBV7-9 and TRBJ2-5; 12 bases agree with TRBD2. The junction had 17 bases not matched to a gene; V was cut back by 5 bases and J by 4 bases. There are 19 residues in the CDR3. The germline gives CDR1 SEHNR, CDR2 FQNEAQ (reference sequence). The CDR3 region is CASSAPRSSGRAPRETQYF. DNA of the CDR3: TGTGCCAGCAGCGCCCCCCGATCTAGCGGGAGGGCCCCCCGAGAGACCCAGTACTTC. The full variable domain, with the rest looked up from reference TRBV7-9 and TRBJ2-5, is DTGVSQNPRHKITKRGQNVTFRCDPISEHNRLYWYRQTLGQGPEFLTYFQNEAQLEKSRLLSDRFSAERPKGSFSTLEIQRTEQGDSAMYLCASSAPRSSGRAPRETQYFGPGTRLLVL.

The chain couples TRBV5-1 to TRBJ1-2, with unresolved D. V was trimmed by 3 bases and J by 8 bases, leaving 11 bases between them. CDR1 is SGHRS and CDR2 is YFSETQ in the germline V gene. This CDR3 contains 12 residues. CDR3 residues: CASSSDRRGYTF. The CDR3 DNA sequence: TGCGCCAGCAGCTCCGACCGGCGAGGCTACACCTTC. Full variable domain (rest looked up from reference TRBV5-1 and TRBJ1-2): KAGVTQTPRYLIKTRGQQVTLSCSPISGHRSVSWYQQTPGQGLQFLFEYFSETQRNKGNFPGRFSGRQFSNSRSEMNVSTLELGDSALYLCASSSDRRGYTFGSGTRLTVV.

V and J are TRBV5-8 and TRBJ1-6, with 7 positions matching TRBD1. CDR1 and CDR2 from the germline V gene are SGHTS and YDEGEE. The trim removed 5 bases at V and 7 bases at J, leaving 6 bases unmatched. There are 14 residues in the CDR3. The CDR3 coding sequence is TGTGCCAGCAGATCCGGGACAGCAAATTCACCCCTCCACTTT. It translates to CASRSGTANSPLHF.

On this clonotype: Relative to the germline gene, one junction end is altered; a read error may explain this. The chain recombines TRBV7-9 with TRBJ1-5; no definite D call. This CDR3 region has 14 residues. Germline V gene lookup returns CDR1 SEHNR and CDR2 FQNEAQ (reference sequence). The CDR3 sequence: CVSGGESSGQPQHF. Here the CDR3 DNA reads TGTGTCAGCGGAGGAGAGTCCTCAGGTCAGCCCCAGCATTTT.

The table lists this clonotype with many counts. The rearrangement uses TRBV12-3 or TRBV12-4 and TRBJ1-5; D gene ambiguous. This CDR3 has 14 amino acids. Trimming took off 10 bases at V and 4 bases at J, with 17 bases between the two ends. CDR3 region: CATAPRDENQPQHF. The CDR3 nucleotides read TGTGCCACCGCGCCGAGGGATGAGAATCAGCCCCAGCATTTT.

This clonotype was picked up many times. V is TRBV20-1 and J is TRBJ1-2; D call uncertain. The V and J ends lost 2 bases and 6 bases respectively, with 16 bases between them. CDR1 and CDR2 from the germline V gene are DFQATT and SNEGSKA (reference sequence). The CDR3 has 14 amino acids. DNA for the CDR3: TGCAGTGCTAGACCCCGCGATGAGTTGCATGGCTACACCTTC. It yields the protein CSARPRDELHGYTF.

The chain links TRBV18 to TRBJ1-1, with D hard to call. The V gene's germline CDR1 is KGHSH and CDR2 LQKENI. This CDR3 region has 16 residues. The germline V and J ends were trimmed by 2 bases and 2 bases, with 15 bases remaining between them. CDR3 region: CASSPESYPTNTEAFF. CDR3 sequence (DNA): TGTGCCAGCTCACCAGAATCTTACCCGACTAACACTGAAGCTTTCTTT.